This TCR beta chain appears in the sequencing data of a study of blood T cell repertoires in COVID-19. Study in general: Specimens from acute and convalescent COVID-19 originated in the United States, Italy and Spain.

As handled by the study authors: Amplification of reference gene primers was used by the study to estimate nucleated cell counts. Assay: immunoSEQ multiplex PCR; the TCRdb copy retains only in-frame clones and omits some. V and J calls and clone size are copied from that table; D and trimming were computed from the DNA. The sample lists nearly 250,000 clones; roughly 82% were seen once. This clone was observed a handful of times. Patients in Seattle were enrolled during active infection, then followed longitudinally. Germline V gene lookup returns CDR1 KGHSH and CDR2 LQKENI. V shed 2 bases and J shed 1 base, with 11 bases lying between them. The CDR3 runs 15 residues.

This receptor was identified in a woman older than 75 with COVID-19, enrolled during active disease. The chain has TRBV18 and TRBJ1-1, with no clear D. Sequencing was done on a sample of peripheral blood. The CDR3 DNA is TGTGCCAGCTCACCATATGGCCCCGCGAACACTGAAGCTTTCTTT. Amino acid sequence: CASSPYGPANTEAFF.